The present entry profiles one TCR beta chain with its context. In the authors' methods: How many nucleated cells were present was estimated from reference gene primer amplification. TCRdb keeps only in-frame clones here, not all; method: immunoSEQ multiplex PCR. V, J and clone size reflect that table, while D and trimming were determined from the DNA. The sample lists 200,000 to 250,000 clones; about 88% were seen once. Categorization into cohorts depended on clinical history that participants reported. This sample was included in a study of blood T cell repertoires in COVID-19. Overall study: Sites in the United States, Italy and Spain provided acute and convalescent COVID-19 samples. Sample material is recorded as cDNA or gDNA derived from T cells, B-cell-depleted T cells, or PBMCs.

Per the germline V gene, CDR1 is SGHAT and CDR2 is FQNNGV. V gave up 5 bases and J gave up 1 base; unmatched junction bases: 5. The CDR3 is made up of 16 amino acids. This chain joins TRBV11-2 and TRBJ2-5, with 12 bases identical to TRBD2. The sequenced material came from PBMCs or T cells enriched from blood (not recorded which). This TCR derives from a woman aged 25-40 years who had recovered from COVID-19. The CDR3, as DNA: TGTGCCAGCAGCCCAACTAGCGGGGGGACCCAAGAGACCCAGTACTTC. It yields the protein CASSPTSGGTQETQYF.